The clone carrying this T cell receptor beta chain was picked up one time. Its antigen is not identified. The protocol was immunoSEQ multiplex PCR, while the TCRdb copy is restricted to in-frame clones and leaves out a portion. The data contain around 120,000 clones, about nine tenths of them singletons. This sample was taken from a study of T cell responses to AZD1222 COVID-19 vaccine. Study results and limitations: Elevations in Spike-specific TCR breadth and depth followed administration of two AZD1222 doses. Possibly, clonal diversity was underestimated; donors were largely white British and included more females.

Germline lookup yields CDR1 MDHEN and CDR2 SYDVKM. The V end was cut by 10 bases, the J end by 1 base, with 7 bases between. This CDR3 contains 12 residues. The sample was peripheral blood, taken 28 days after the second AZD1222 dose. The receptor was isolated from an adult who received the AZD1222 COVID-19 vaccine. V gene TRBV28 combines with J gene TRBJ2-2; D gene ambiguous. The CDR3 DNA follows: TGTGCCACTCCAGGGAACACCGGGGAGCTGTTTTTT. Translating it yields CATPGNTGELFF.